This TCR beta chain was retrieved from a study of blood T cell repertoires in COVID-19. Here immunoSEQ multiplex PCR was the method, and the copy in TCRdb shows in-frame clones only, minus some. Of roughly 150,000 clones in the sample, around 81% were seen once. CDR3 length: 15 residues. V gave up 3 bases and J gave up 10 bases; unmatched junction bases: 6. Germline V CDR1 and CDR2: SGHTA, FQGNSA. This receptor was taken from a woman over 75 with COVID-19, enrolled during active disease. The rearrangement uses TRBV7-2 and TRBJ1-6; 10 nucleotides line up with TRBD1. The sequenced material came from peripheral blood. CDR3 protein: CASSLGTGVGSPLHF. The DNA for the CDR3 is TGTGCCAGCAGCTTGGGGACAGGGGTTGGATCACCCCTCCACTTT.